What follows describes a single T cell receptor beta chain. The CDR3 is 13 amino acids. Trimming left V 11 bases short and J 4 bases short, with 12 bases between. Per the germline V gene, CDR1 is LNHDA and CDR2 is SQIVND (reference sequence). The sample is drawn from a study of control samples from healthy donors and cancer patients. Sequencing used immunoSEQ multiplex PCR; TCRdb keeps in-frame clones, though not all of them. The sample lists approximately 230,000 clones; over 70% were seen once. The TCR was taken from a woman aged 55-69 years with lung cancer. The chain links TRBV19 to TRBJ2-6; D might be TRBD2 (6 bases). The sequenced sample was PBMCs. CDR3 sequence: CASEGTGANVLTF. The DNA for the CDR3 is TGTGCCTCGGAGGGGACCGGGGCCAACGTCCTGACTTTC.